The 29 T cell receptor beta chains below all came from one sample that was sequenced in a study of Ad26.COV2.S vaccination and SARS-CoV-2 variants. TCRdb keeps only in-frame clones here, not all; method: immunoSEQ multiplex PCR. Of 300,000 to 450,000 clones listed, roughly 81% are singletons. Specified treatment: some 20 received Ad26.COV2.S at low or high dose, single or two shots; several received placebo; per-sample allocation not given. Following the first vaccine or placebo injection, samples were taken on day 63. Sample: peripheral blood, taken in a trial of Ad26.COV2.S vaccine versus placebo. These TCRs come from a person aged 18-65 years who received the Ad26.COV2.S COVID-19 vaccine or a placebo.

The chain joins TRBV11-3 to TRBJ2-2; D might be TRBD2 (6 bases). V gave up 3 bases and J gave up 7 bases, with 12 bases separating them. The CDR3 spans 14 residues. The germline V gene has CDR1 SGHNT and CDR2 YENEEA. The CDR3 nucleotides read TGTGCCAGCAGCTTCTCGGGGGAGGTCGGGGAGCTGTTTTTT. This codes for CASSFSGEVGELFF.

V and J are TRBV28 and TRBJ2-7; perhaps TRBD1 as D (6 bases). The germline V and J ends were trimmed by 3 bases and 2 bases, with 11 bases remaining between them. CDR1 is MDHEN and CDR2 is SYDVKM in the germline V gene. The CDR3 loop spans 14 amino acids. The CDR3 sequence: CASSFERQAYEQYF. CDR3 DNA: TGTGCCAGCAGTTTTGAAAGACAGGCCTACGAGCAGTACTTC.

The chain recombines TRBV28 with TRBJ2-7; possible D gene TRBD2, 6 bases. The germline V gene has CDR1 MDHEN and CDR2 SYDVKM. This CDR3 spans 13 amino acids. Deletions cut 6 bases from V and 4 bases from J, with 13 bases between. CDR3 amino acids: CASRETAGYEQYF. Here the CDR3 DNA reads TGTGCCAGCAGAGAGACGGCGGGATACGAGCAGTACTTC.

V usage is TRBV12-3 or TRBV12-4 and J usage is TRBJ2-1, with no clear D. The CDR3 is 11 amino acids. V shed 10 bases and J shed 6 bases, with 10 bases lying between them. The DNA of the CDR3 is TGTGCCACCGTCCTAGGCAATGAGCAGTTCTTC. Translated, it gives CATVLGNEQFF.

The rearrangement uses TRBV9 and TRBJ1-1; a weak D match, TRBD1 (5 bases). Trimming shortened V by 4 bases and J by 2 bases, and 15 bases separated the two germline ends. This CDR3 contains 15 residues. CDR1 and CDR2 (germline): SGDLS, YYNGEE. The CDR3: CASSTGQSLNTEAFF. CDR3 nucleotide sequence: TGTGCCAGCAGCACCGGACAATCCCTCAACACTGAAGCTTTCTTT.

The CDR3 region is CAWTPGGGNQPQHF. The CDR3, as DNA: TGTGCCTGGACCCCGGGCGGGGGCAATCAGCCCCAGCATTTT. The V and J genes are TRBV30 and TRBJ1-5; D ambiguous. CDR1 and CDR2 (germline): GTSNPN, SVGIG (reference sequence). With 4 bases removed from V and 2 bases from J, the gap between germline ends came to 12 bases. The CDR3 sequence is 14 residues long.

The J gene is TRBJ1-1, the V gene TRBV3-1 (or the pseudogene TRBV3-2), with D uncertain. This CDR3 contains 15 residues. V was trimmed by 1 base and J by 11 bases, leaving 20 bases between them. Germline-derived CDR1 and CDR2 are LGHDT and YNNKEL (reference sequence). CDR3 loop: CASSQVVAGGKVAFF. CDR3 sequence (DNA): TGTGCCAGCAGCCAAGTTGTTGCAGGTGGTAAGGTGGCTTTCTTT.

This chain joins TRBV2 and TRBJ2-5; 7 nucleotides align to TRBD1. The germline V gene has CDR1 SNHLY and CDR2 FYNNEI. The V gene end was trimmed by 8 bases and the J gene end by 4 bases; junction bases not matched to a gene: 1. The CDR3 has 11 amino acids. The CDR3 DNA is TGTGCCAGCGAGGGGGCAGAGACCCAGTACTTC. Translation gives CASEGAETQYF.

In this sample, this clone turned up a few times. This rearrangement joins TRBV19 to TRBJ1-3; maybe TRBD1 (6 bases). In germline, CDR1 is LNHDA, CDR2 SQIVND (reference sequence). This CDR3 is built from 14 residues. V dropped 7 bases and J dropped 1 base, with 11 bases sitting between them. The CDR3 nucleotides read TGTGCCAGTACGAGAGGGGGGTCTGGAAACACCATATATTTT. This codes for CASTRGGSGNTIYF. The variable domain in full, with the rest retrieved from reference TRBV19 and TRBJ1-3, is DGGITQSPKYLFRKEGQNVTLSCEQNLNHDAMYWYRQDPGQGLRLIYYSQIVNDFQKGDIAEGYSVSREKKESFPLTVTSAQKNPTAFYLCASTRGGSGNTIYFGEGSWLTVV.

The chain combines TRBV30 with TRBJ2-7; no definite D call. The CDR3 loop spans 13 amino acids. V dropped 2 bases and J dropped 6 bases, with 14 bases sitting between them. Germline V gene sequence: CDR1 GTSNPN, CDR2 SVGIG (reference sequence). The CDR3, as DNA: TGTGCCTGGAGTCGGGTTGTGCATAGCGAGCAGTACTTC. It encodes CAWSRVVHSEQYF.

The rearrangement uses TRBV4-1 and TRBJ1-2, with unresolved D. Germline loops: CDR1 MGHRA, CDR2 YSYEKL. The V end was cut by 0 bases, the J end by 8 bases, with 13 bases between. This CDR3 spans 14 amino acids. The chain's CDR3 is CASSQDWRVEGYTF. The DNA of the CDR3 is TGCGCCAGCAGCCAAGATTGGAGGGTCGAGGGCTACACCTTC.

This clone was recorded many times. The chain carries TRBV11-3 and TRBJ2-7, with TRBD2 identical over 10 bases. The CDR3 has 14 residues. The junction had 5 bases not matched to a gene; V was cut back by 4 bases and J by 5 bases. Germline CDR1 is SGHNT and CDR2 is YENEEA. The CDR3 nucleotides are TGTGCCAGCAGCTCCCTAGCGGGGGACCACGAGCAGTACTTC. Amino acid sequence: CASSSLAGDHEQYF.

This clone showed up just once. Here the CDR3 DNA reads TGTGCCTGGAGTGCAGGGGGGCTGGGGAAAGCTTTCTTT. Residues: CAWSAGGLGKAFF. This chain connects TRBV30 to TRBJ1-1; 7 bases are a match to TRBD1. Losses at the gene ends were 1 base for V and 9 bases for J; bases not matched to a gene: 8. Germline V gives CDR1 GTSNPN, CDR2 SVGIG (reference sequence). This CDR3 spans 13 amino acids.

A note on this clone: Other DNA sequences of this sample code for an identical CDR3. This chain links TRBV9 with TRBJ2-1; D unresolved. The CDR3 extends over 14 amino acids. Germline-derived CDR1 and CDR2 are SGDLS and YYNGEE. V was shortened by 0 bases and J by 0 bases, with 4 bases between the two germline ends. CDR3 amino acids: CASSVEGSYNEQFF. For the CDR3, the DNA is TGTGCCAGCAGCGTAGAGGGCTCCTACAATGAGCAGTTCTTC. Combining the CDR3 with reference TRBV9 and TRBJ2-1 gives the whole variable domain DSGVTQTPKHLITATGQRVTLRCSPRSGDLSVYWYQQSLDQGLQFLIQYYNGEERAKGNILERFSAQQFPDLHSELNLSSLELGDSALYFCASSVEGSYNEQFFGPGTRLTVL.

This clone was observed a handful of times. CDR3 region: CASSRFGWIDTQYF. DNA for the CDR3: TGTGCCAGCAGTAGATTCGGATGGATAGATACGCAGTATTTT. The chain joins TRBV6-2 or TRBV6-3 to TRBJ2-3; no clear D gene. V lost 5 bases to trimming and J lost 5 bases, with 14 bases between them. This CDR3 region has 14 residues. The germline gives CDR1 MNHEY, CDR2 SVGEGT.

V gene TRBV3-1 (or the pseudogene TRBV3-2) combines with J gene TRBJ2-7; a possible D gene is TRBD1 (6 bases). The CDR3 loop spans 14 amino acids. V was cut by 4 bases and J by 0 bases, with 10 bases left in between. Germline V lookup: CDR1 LGHDT, CDR2 YNNKEL (reference sequence). The CDR3 nucleotides are TGTGCCAGCAGCCGTCGGGACAACTCCTACGAGCAGTACTTC. Amino acids: CASSRRDNSYEQYF.

The V gene is TRBV2, the J gene TRBJ2-2, with no clear D. Germline V gene sequence: CDR1 SNHLY, CDR2 FYNNEI. Trimming shortened V by 6 bases and J by 0 bases, and 8 bases separated the two germline ends. This CDR3 comprises 14 residues. In DNA, the CDR3 is TGTGCCAGCAGATCCGGAACGAACACCGGGGAGCTGTTTTTT. Translated: CASRSGTNTGELFF.

The rearrangement uses TRBV7-9 and TRBJ2-7, with 7 bases lining up with TRBD1. CDR3 length: 18 residues. J was trimmed by 5 bases and V by 5 bases; bases with no gene match: 21. CDR1 SEHNR and CDR2 FQNEAQ come from the germline V gene (reference sequence). The CDR3 here is CASSRWGIPGTADNEQYF. The CDR3, as DNA: TGTGCCAGCAGCCGCTGGGGGATCCCCGGGACAGCAGACAACGAGCAGTACTTC.

The chain joins TRBV1 to TRBJ2-7; no DNA check was done on the table's D call, TRBD2. TRBV1 is marked as a pseudogene. This CDR3 comprises 14 residues. The CDR3 loop reads CTSTSALPPYEQYF. CDR3 coding DNA: TGCACCAGCACCAGCGCCCTGCCCCCCTACGAGCAGTACTTC.

The J gene is TRBJ2-3, the V gene TRBV4-3; 11 bases agree with TRBD1. With V trimmed by 0 bases and J by 5 bases, 7 bases remained unmatched. The CDR3 is 17 residues long. CDR1 and CDR2 from the germline V gene are LGHNA and YSLEER. The CDR3 sequence is CASSQDRGQGVGDTQYF. In DNA, the CDR3 is TGCGCCAGCAGCCAAGATCGGGGACAGGGGGTGGGAGATACGCAGTATTTT.

CDR3 sequence (DNA): TGTGCCAGCAGACAGGGAGTCCGCCCTGAAGCTTTCTTT. Translation gives CASRQGVRPEAFF. V is TRBV7-9 and J is TRBJ1-1, with a tentative D call TRBD1 (6 bases). Per the germline V gene, CDR1 is SEHNR and CDR2 is FQNEAQ (reference sequence). The CDR3 is 13 amino acids. Trimming cost V 6 bases and J 6 bases, with 14 bases left between them.

This chain uses TRBV11-2 with TRBJ2-1; D is possibly TRBD1 or TRBD2 (6 bases each). Germline V gene data show CDR1 as SGHAT and CDR2 as FQNNGV. Trimming removed 4 bases from V and 1 base from J, with 14 bases in between. The CDR3 extends over 16 amino acids. CDR3 residues: CASSWGAAGSYNEQFF. CDR3 coding DNA: TGTGCCAGCAGCTGGGGGGCGGCGGGGTCCTACAATGAGCAGTTCTTC.

The chain recombines TRBV6-2 or TRBV6-3 with TRBJ2-7, with D possibly being TRBD2 (6 bases). Trimming cost V 2 bases and J 0 bases, with 8 bases left between them. The CDR3 sequence is 14 residues long. From germline, CDR1 is MNHEY and CDR2 SVGEGT. CDR3 sequence (DNA): TGTGCCAGCAGTTACCGGCGGGGCTCCTACGAGCAGTACTTC. Protein product: CASSYRRGSYEQYF.

The V gene is TRBV5-8, the J gene TRBJ2-7; D gene ambiguous. CDR1 and CDR2 (germline): SGHTS, YDEGEE. V dropped 1 base and J dropped 5 bases, with 22 bases sitting between them. This CDR3 comprises 17 residues. The CDR3 DNA reads as TGTGCCAGCAGCTTGTCGTTCTGGCAGACCAGACCAAACGAGCAGTACTTC. Translated: CASSLSFWQTRPNEQYF.

This sequence joins TRBV6-1 and TRBJ1-2, with D perhaps matching TRBD1 (5 bases). Trimming took 3 bases from V and 5 from J, leaving 10 bases between them. This CDR3 is built from 13 residues. Germline loops: CDR1 MNHNS, CDR2 SASEGT. The CDR3 protein is CASSDGGRYGYTF. DNA for the CDR3: TGTGCCAGCAGTGACGGGGGGAGATATGGCTACACCTTC.

The V call is TRBV7-9, the J call TRBJ2-7; 9 bases map to TRBD1. Losses at the gene ends were 0 bases for V and 6 bases for J; bases not matched to a gene: 3. The CDR3 has 14 amino acids. In germline, CDR1 is SEHNR, CDR2 FQNEAQ (reference sequence). The CDR3 coding sequence is TGTGCCAGCAGCTTAGCCCTACAGGGGGCCGAGCAGTACTTC. Its translation is CASSLALQGAEQYF.

This sequence joins TRBV5-4 and TRBJ2-7, with D perhaps TRBD2 (6 bases). The CDR3 covers 13 residues. Germline V lookup: CDR1 SGHNT, CDR2 YYREEE (reference sequence). Trimming stripped 2 bases from V and 4 bases from J, with 10 bases between. For the CDR3, the DNA is TGTGCCAGCAGCTTCGGCGGGATTTACGAGCAGTACTTC. Amino acids: CASSFGGIYEQYF.

V gene TRBV5-8 combines with J gene TRBJ2-1; TRBD2 aligns across 10 bases. This CDR3 has 18 amino acids. V was clipped by 3 bases and J by 2 bases; unmatched bases: 11. Germline CDR1 SGHTS, CDR2 YDEGEE. The CDR3 reads CASSSQPSSGGPYNEQFF. The CDR3 DNA reads TGTGCCAGCAGCTCGCAGCCCTCTAGCGGGGGACCCTACAATGAGCAGTTCTTC.

The V gene is TRBV11-2, the J gene TRBJ2-2, with D perhaps TRBD1 (6 bases). The germline gives CDR1 SGHAT, CDR2 FQNNGV. CDR3 length: 13 amino acids. Trimming shortened V by 7 bases and J by 8 bases, and 14 bases separated the two germline ends. The CDR3 protein is CASNPVGTGELFF. In DNA, the CDR3 is TGTGCCAGCAACCCGGTAGGGACAGGGGAGCTGTTTTTT.